A single sample gave rise to the 12 T cell receptor beta chains below, sequenced in a study of Tregs in tolerant kidney transplant recipients. Libraries were prepared by immunoSEQ multiplex PCR; TCRdb keeps only in-frame clonotypes and omits some of them. Found here are about 94,000 clones, roughly 93% of them singletons; the top ten hold approximately 0.5%. The starting material was CD4+ T cells from blood, obtained before the transplant. All receptors derive from a human donor who received a combined kidney and bone marrow transplant.

This clone was seen a few times. The rearrangement joins TRBV6-1 to TRBJ1-3; the D is unclear. This CDR3 comprises 15 residues. Trimming left V 1 base short and J 0 bases short, with 7 bases between. The germline CDR1 and CDR2 sequences are MNHNS and SASEGT. The CDR3 nucleotides read TGTGCCAGCAGTGAAGTAGGGAGCTCTGGAAACACCATATATTTT. It yields the protein CASSEVGSSGNTIYF.

This sequence joins TRBV9 and TRBJ2-5; 10 bases fit TRBD2. CDR3 length: 17 amino acids. Germline V CDR1 and CDR2: SGDLS, YYNGEE. Trimming removed 0 bases from V and 0 bases from J; junction bases left unmatched: 5. The CDR3 nucleotides read TGTGCCAGCAGCGTAGCAGCGGGAGGGTCGTACCAAGAGACCCAGTACTTC. Translated, it gives CASSVAAGGSYQETQYF. The variable domain in full, completed from reference TRBV9 and TRBJ2-5, reads DSGVTQTPKHLITATGQRVTLRCSPRSGDLSVYWYQQSLDQGLQFLIQYYNGEERAKGNILERFSAQQFPDLHSELNLSSLELGDSALYFCASSVAAGGSYQETQYFGPGTRLLVL.

This chain uses TRBV5-1 with TRBJ2-1; weak D call: TRBD2 (6 bases). V lost 0 bases and J 7 bases, leaving 14 bases between the germline ends. CDR1 is SGHRS, CDR2 YFSETQ, per germline. This CDR3 is built from 15 residues. The CDR3 region has the DNA TGCGCCAGCAGCTTGGAGGGGAGGATACAGAATGAGCAGTTCTTC. Translated, it gives CASSLEGRIQNEQFF.

This rearrangement joins TRBV2 to TRBJ2-7; weak D call: TRBD1 (6 bases). The CDR3 extends over 14 amino acids. Germline values: CDR1 SNHLY, CDR2 FYNNEI. The V gene lost 7 bases and the J gene lost 5 bases, with 18 bases spanning the gap. This CDR3 reads CASTQWGRDNEQYF. For the CDR3, the DNA is TGTGCCAGCACCCAATGGGGCAGGGACAACGAGCAGTACTTC.

The CDR3 region is CASSLSSGAYNEQFF. The DNA of the CDR3 is TGCGCCAGCAGCTTATCAAGCGGAGCCTACAATGAGCAGTTCTTC. The rearrangement joins TRBV5-1 to TRBJ2-1; possible D gene TRBD2, 5 bases. The V end was cut by 2 bases, the J end by 2 bases, with 11 bases between. Germline V gene data show CDR1 as SGHRS and CDR2 as YFSETQ. The CDR3 covers 15 residues.

This chain joins TRBV2 and TRBJ2-3; TRBD1 aligns across 9 bases. CDR3 size: 16 residues. Germline-derived CDR1 and CDR2 are SNHLY and FYNNEI. The J segment lost 6 bases and the V segment lost 6 bases, leaving 13 bases of the junction unmatched. The CDR3 DNA is TGTGCCAGCAGCAGTTACGGGACAGGGAGGTCTGATACGCAGTATTTT. It translates to CASSSYGTGRSDTQYF.

The table lists this clone with a count of one. The chain is built from TRBV6-1 and TRBJ2-7, with D perhaps matching TRBD1 (6 bases). Trimming cost V 0 bases and J 5 bases, with 11 bases left between them. The V gene's germline CDR1 is MNHNS and CDR2 SASEGT. The CDR3 spans 14 residues. In DNA, the CDR3 is TGTGCCAGCAGTGAAGCCCACAGGGAAGACGAGCAGTACTTC. This translates into CASSEAHREDEQYF.

V is TRBV7-3 and J is TRBJ2-3; 8 bases agree with TRBD2. V lost 4 bases, J lost 4 bases, and 7 bases stayed unmatched. In germline, CDR1 is SGHTA, CDR2 FQGTGA. The length of the CDR3 is 15 residues. As DNA, the CDR3 is TGTGCCAGCAGCTCCGGGACTAGGAGGTCAGATACGCAGTATTTT. It yields the protein CASSSGTRRSDTQYF.

The chain's CDR3 is CASSQEQAGGYDEQFF. CDR3 DNA sequence: TGTGCCAGCAGCCAGGAGCAAGCGGGGGGGTACGATGAGCAGTTCTTC. The chain couples TRBV4-2 to TRBJ2-1, with 10 nucleotides matching TRBD2. Germline CDR1 LGHNA, CDR2 YNFKEQ. CDR3 length: 16 amino acids. The V gene end was trimmed by 3 bases and the J gene end by 8 bases; junction bases not matched to a gene: 10.

This clone has only one observation. This chain uses TRBV30 with TRBJ1-1, with D perhaps matching TRBD1 (5 bases). CDR1 is GTSNPN and CDR2 is SVGIG in the germline V gene (reference sequence). CDR3 size: 13 residues. The V end lost 1 base, the J end lost 4 bases, and 10 bases lay between the germline ends. CDR3 coding DNA: TGTGCCTGGAGTGAGACAGTTAGCACTGAAGCTTTCTTT. It translates to CAWSETVSTEAFF. Filled out from reference TRBV30 and TRBJ1-1, the complete variable domain reads SQTIHQWPATLVQPVGSPLSLECTVEGTSNPNLYWYRQAAGRGLQLLFYSVGIGQISSEVPQNLSASRPQDRQFILSSKKLLLSDSGFYLCAWSETVSTEAFFGQGTRLTVV.

J is TRBJ1-2 and V is TRBV27, with TRBD1 matching over 12 bases. Losses at the gene ends were 5 bases for V and 8 bases for J; bases not matched to a gene: 3. Germline CDR1 reads MNHEY; CDR2 reads SMNVEV (reference sequence). This CDR3 is 13 amino acids long. For the CDR3, the DNA is TGTGCCAGCAGTCCCGGGACAGGGGGCGGCTACACCTTC. Translation gives CASSPGTGGGYTF.

The genes are TRBV5-4 and TRBJ2-1, with TRBD2 matching over 13 bases. The CDR3 is made up of 16 amino acids. CDR1 SGHNT and CDR2 YYREEE come from the germline V gene (reference sequence). V was pared by 3 bases and J by 8 bases, with 8 bases of the junction left unmatched. The DNA of the CDR3 is TGTGCCAGCAGCTCCCGGACTAGCGGGAGTCGATATGAGCAGTTCTTC. The encoded protein is CASSSRTSGSRYEQFF.